The clone carrying this T cell receptor beta chain turned up a few times. Combining a sample-barcoded 5' primer with a J-beta primer mix, a second PCR ran for about 7 to 12 cycles. Each cDNA was tagged by a template-switch adaptor containing 12 random nucleotides. Every sample gave at least 2.5 million paired-end reads containing CDR3. Each CDR3 protein is one row after TCRdb ran MiXCR on the 5' RACE reads. The sample holds 1.5 million to 2 million distinct CDR3 sequences, approximately 30% seen once. These data originate in a study of blood T cells in healthy people across ages. The junction had 10 bases not matched to a gene; V was cut back by 4 bases and J by 2 bases. Per germline, CDR1 SGHRS and CDR2 YFSETQ. The CDR3 length is 17 residues.

The sequenced material came from blood. This clonotype was sampled from a woman in her thirties in good health. The chain recombines TRBV5-1 with TRBJ2-7, with 12 bases that match TRBD2. The CDR3 reads CASSQTSGSRYPYEQYF. DNA for the CDR3: TGCGCCAGCAGCCAGACTAGCGGGAGTCGGTATCCCTACGAGCAGTACTTC. The full variable domain, completed using reference TRBV5-1 and TRBJ2-7, is KAGVTQTPRYLIKTRGQQVTLSCSPISGHRSVSWYQQTPGQGLQFLFEYFSETQRNKGNFPGRFSGRQFSNSRSEMNVSTLELGDSALYLCASSQTSGSRYPYEQYFGPGTRLTVT.